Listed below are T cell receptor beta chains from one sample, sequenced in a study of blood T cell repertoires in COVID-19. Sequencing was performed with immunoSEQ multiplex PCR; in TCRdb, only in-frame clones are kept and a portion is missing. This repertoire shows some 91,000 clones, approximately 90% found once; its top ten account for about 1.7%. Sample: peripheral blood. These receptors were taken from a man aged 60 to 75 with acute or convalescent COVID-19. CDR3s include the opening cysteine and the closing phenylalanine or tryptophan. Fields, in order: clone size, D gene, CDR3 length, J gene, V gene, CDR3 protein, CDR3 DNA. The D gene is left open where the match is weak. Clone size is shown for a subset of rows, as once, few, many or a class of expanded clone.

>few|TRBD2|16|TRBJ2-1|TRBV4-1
CASSQELAGAYNEQFF
TGCGCCAGCAGCCAAGAACTAGCGGGGGCCTACAATGAGCAGTTCTTC
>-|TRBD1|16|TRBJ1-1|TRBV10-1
CASSGSGTGVNTEAFF
TGCGCCAGCAGTGGGAGTGGGACAGGGGTCAACACTGAAGCTTTCTTT
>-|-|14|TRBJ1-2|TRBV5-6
CASSPGQTPRGYTF
TGTGCCAGCAGCCCGGGTCAGACCCCTAGGGGCTACACCTTC
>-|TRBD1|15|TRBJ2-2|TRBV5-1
CASSLRGQDTGELFF
TGCGCCAGCAGCTTGAGGGGGCAAGACACCGGGGAGCTGTTTTTT
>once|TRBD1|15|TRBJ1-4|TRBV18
CASSLSGGWGEKLFF
TGTGCCAGCTCCCTATCAGGGGGCTGGGGAGAAAAACTGTTTTTT
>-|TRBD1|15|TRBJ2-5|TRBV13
CASSFGDRGKETQYF
TGTGCCAGCAGCTTCGGGGACAGGGGGAAGGAGACCCAGTACTTC
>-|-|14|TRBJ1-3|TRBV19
CASRVTDSGNTIYF
TGTGCCAGTAGAGTAACAGACTCTGGAAACACCATATATTTT
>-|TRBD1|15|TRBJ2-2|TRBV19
CASSSRRQGSGELFF
TGTGCCAGTAGTTCCCGTCGACAGGGATCAGGGGAGCTGTTTTTT
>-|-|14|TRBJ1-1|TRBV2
CASSEFNRATEAFF
TGTGCCAGCAGTGAGTTTAACAGGGCCACTGAAGCTTTCTTT
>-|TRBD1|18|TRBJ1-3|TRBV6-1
CASSERDRGKSSGNTIYF
TGTGCCAGCAGTGAAAGGGACAGGGGGAAATCGTCTGGAAACACCATATATTTT
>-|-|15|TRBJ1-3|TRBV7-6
CASSHPGTYGNTIYF
TGTGCCAGCAGCCACCCCGGGACATATGGAAACACCATATATTTT
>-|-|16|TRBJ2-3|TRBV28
CASSLGGSAFTDTQYF
TGTGCCAGCAGTTTAGGGGGGAGCGCCTTTACAGATACGCAGTATTTT
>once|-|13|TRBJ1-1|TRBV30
CAWKYGGGTEAFF
TGTGCCTGGAAGTATGGGGGAGGCACTGAAGCTTTCTTT
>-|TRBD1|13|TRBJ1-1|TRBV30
CAWSNRGNTEAFF
TGTGCCTGGAGTAACAGGGGGAACACTGAAGCTTTCTTT
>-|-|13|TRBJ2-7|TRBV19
CASSIDSHYEQYF
TGTGCCAGTAGTATAGACAGTCACTACGAGCAGTACTTC
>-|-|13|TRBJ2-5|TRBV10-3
CAISRMGEETQYF
TGTGCCATCAGTAGGATGGGCGAAGAGACCCAGTACTTC
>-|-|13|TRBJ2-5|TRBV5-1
CASSLQVQETQYF
TGCGCCAGCAGCTTACAGGTACAAGAGACCCAGTACTTC
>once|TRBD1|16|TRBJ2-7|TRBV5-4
CASSPSRDRSSYEQYF
TGTGCCAGCAGCCCCTCCCGGGACAGGAGCTCCTACGAGCAGTACTTC
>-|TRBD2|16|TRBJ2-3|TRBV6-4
CASSDVLAGGEDTQYF
TGTGCCAGCAGTGACGTACTAGCGGGGGGCGAAGATACGCAGTATTTT
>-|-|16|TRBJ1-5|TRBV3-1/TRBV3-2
CASSPAGQKHNQPQHF
TGTGCCAGCAGCCCAGCAGGACAGAAACATAATCAGCCCCAGCATTTT
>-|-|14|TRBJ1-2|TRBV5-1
CASSLVPGDYGYTF
TGCGCCAGCAGCTTGGTGCCGGGGGACTATGGCTACACCTTC
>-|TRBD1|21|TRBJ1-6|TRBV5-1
CASKSSSYRGNGVSYNSPLHF
TGCGCCAGCAAATCCTCATCCTACAGGGGGAATGGTGTATCCTATAATTCACCCCTCCACTTT
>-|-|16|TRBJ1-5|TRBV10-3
CAISERKTAENQPQHF
TGTGCCATCAGTGAGCGGAAGACTGCAGAGAATCAGCCCCAGCATTTT
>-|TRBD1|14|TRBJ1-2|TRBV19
CASSRRGLSYGYTF
TGTGCCAGTAGTAGGAGGGGGCTAAGCTATGGCTACACCTTC
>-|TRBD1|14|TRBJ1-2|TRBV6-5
CASTSRDRGYGYTF
TGTGCCAGCACCTCCCGGGACAGGGGCTATGGCTACACCTTC